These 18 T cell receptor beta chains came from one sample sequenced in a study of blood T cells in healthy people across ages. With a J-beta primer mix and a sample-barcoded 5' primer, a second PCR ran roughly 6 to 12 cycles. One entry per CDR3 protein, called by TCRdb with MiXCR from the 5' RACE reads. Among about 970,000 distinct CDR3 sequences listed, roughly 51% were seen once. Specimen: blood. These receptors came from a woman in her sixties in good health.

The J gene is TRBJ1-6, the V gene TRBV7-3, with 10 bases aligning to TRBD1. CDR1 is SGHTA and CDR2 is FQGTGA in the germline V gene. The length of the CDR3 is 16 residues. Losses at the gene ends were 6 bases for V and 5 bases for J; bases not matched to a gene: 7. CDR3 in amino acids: CASSRSGTGDNSPLHF. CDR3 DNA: TGTGCCAGCAGTCGATCCGGGACAGGGGATAATTCACCCCTCCACTTT.

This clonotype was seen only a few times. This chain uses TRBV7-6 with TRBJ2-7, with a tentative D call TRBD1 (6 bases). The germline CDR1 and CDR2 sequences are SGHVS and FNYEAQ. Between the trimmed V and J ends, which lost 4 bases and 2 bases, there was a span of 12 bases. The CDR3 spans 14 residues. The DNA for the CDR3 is TGTGCCAGCAGCTGGGACCAGGGGACCTACGAGCAGTACTTC. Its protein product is CASSWDQGTYEQYF.

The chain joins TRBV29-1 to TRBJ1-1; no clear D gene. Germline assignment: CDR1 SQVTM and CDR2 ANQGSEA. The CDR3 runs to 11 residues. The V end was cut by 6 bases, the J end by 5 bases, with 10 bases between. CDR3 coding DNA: TGCAGCGTCGAGTGGATGACTGAAGCTTTCTTT. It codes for CSVEWMTEAFF. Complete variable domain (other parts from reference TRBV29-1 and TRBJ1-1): SAVISQKPSRDICQRGTSLTIQCQVDSQVTMMFWYRQQPGQSLTLIATANQGSEATYESGFVIDKFPISRPNLTFSTLTVSNMSPEDSSIYLCSVEWMTEAFFGQGTRLTVV.

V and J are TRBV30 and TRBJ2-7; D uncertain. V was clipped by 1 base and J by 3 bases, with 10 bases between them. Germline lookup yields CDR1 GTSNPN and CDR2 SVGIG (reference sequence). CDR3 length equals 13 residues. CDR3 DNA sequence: TGTGCCTGGAGTGGGCAATATTTCTACGAGCAGTACTTC. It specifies CAWSGQYFYEQYF.

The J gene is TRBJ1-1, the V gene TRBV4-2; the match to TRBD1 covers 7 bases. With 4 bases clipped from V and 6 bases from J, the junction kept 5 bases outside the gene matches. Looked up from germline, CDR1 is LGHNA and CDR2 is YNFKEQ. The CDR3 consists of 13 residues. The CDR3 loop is CASSRDRGSEAFF. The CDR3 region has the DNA TGTGCCAGCAGCCGGGACAGAGGCTCTGAAGCTTTCTTT.

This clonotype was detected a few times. CDR3: CASSLTLSEQYF. CDR3 nucleotides: TGTGCCAGCAGCTTAACCTTAAGCGAGCAGTACTTC. The rearrangement joins TRBV7-9 to TRBJ2-7; D is unresolved. Germline CDR1 is SEHNR and CDR2 is FQNEAQ (reference sequence). V lost 2 bases, J lost 6 bases, and 8 bases lay in between. This CDR3 contains 12 residues.

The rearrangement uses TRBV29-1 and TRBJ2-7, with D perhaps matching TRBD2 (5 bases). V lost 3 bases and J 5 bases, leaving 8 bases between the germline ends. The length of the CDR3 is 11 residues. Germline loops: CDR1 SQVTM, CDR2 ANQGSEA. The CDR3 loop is CSVEIGNEQYF. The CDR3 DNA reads TGCAGCGTTGAGATCGGGAACGAGCAGTACTTC.

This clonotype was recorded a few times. CDR3 DNA sequence: TGTGCCAGCACCTCCGGGACTAAGAAGCAAGAGACCCAGTACTTC. It encodes CASTSGTKKQETQYF. The chain recombines TRBV12-3 or TRBV12-4 with TRBJ2-5; 7 nucleotides agree with TRBD2. This CDR3 spans 15 amino acids. With 7 bases clipped from V and 2 bases from J, the junction kept 10 bases outside the gene matches.

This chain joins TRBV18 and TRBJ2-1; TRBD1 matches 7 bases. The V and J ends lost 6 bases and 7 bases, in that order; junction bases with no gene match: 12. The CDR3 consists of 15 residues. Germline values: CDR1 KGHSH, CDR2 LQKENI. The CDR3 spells CASSPGTDTWNEQFF. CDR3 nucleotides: TGTGCCAGCTCCCCCGGGACAGACACTTGGAATGAGCAGTTCTTC.

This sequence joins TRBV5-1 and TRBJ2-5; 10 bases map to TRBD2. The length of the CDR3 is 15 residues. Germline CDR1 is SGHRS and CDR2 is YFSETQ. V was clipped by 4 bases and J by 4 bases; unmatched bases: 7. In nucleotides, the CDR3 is TGCGCCAGCAGCATACTAGCGGGAATTGGAGAGACCCAGTACTTC. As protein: CASSILAGIGETQYF. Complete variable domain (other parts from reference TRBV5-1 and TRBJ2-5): KAGVTQTPRYLIKTRGQQVTLSCSPISGHRSVSWYQQTPGQGLQFLFEYFSETQRNKGNFPGRFSGRQFSNSRSEMNVSTLELGDSALYLCASSILAGIGETQYFGPGTRLLVL.

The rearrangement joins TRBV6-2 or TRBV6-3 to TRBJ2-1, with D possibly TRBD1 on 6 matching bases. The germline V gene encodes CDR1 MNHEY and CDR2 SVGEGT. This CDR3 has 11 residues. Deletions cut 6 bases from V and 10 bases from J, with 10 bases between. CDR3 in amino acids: CASRFTGEQFF. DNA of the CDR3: TGTGCCAGCAGGTTTACAGGGGAGCAGTTCTTC.

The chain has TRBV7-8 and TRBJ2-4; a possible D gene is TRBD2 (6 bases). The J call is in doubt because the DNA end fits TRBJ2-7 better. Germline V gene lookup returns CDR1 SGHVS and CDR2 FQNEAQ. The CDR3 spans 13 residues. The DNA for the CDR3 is TGTGCCAGCAGCCGGGACGGGAGATACGAGCAGTACTTC. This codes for CASSRDGRYEQYF.

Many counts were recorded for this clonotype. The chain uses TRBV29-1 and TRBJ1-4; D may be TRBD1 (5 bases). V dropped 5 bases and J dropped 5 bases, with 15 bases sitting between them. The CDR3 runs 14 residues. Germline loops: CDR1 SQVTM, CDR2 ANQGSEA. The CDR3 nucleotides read TGCAGCGTTTTGACGGACACGAGCAATGAAAAACTGTTTTTT. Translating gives CSVLTDTSNEKLFF. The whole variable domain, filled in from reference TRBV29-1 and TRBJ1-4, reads SAVISQKPSRDICQRGTSLTIQCQVDSQVTMMFWYRQQPGQSLTLIATANQGSEATYESGFVIDKFPISRPNLTFSTLTVSNMSPEDSSIYLCSVLTDTSNEKLFFGSGTQLSVL.

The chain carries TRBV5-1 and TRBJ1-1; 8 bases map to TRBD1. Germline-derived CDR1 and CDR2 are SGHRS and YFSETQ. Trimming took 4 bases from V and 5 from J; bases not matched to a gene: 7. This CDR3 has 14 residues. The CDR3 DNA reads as TGCGCCAGCAGCCCGACAGGGGTGGAAACTGAAGCTTTCTTT. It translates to CASSPTGVETEAFF.

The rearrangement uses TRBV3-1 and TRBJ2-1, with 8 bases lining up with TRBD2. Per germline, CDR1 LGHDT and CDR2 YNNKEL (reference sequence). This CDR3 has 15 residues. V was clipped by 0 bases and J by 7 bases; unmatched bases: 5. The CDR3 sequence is CASSQESSGSNEQFF. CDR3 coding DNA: TGTGCCAGCAGCCAAGAATCCAGCGGGAGTAATGAGCAGTTCTTC.

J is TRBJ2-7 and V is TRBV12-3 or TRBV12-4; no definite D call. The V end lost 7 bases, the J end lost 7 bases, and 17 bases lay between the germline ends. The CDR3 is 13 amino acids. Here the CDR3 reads CASTDGDGNEQYF. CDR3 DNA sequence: TGTGCCAGCACCGATGGGGATGGCAATGAGCAGTACTTC.

This chain's CDR3 is CASTLYGTDKYNEQFF. The CDR3 DNA reads as TGCGCCAGCACCCTTTATGGGACGGATAAATACAATGAGCAGTTCTTC. The gene calls are TRBV5-1 and TRBJ2-1; D is perhaps TRBD1 or TRBD2 (5 bases each). Trimming took off 6 bases at V and 4 bases at J, with 20 bases between the two ends. The CDR3 is 16 amino acids. Germline V gives CDR1 SGHRS, CDR2 YFSETQ.

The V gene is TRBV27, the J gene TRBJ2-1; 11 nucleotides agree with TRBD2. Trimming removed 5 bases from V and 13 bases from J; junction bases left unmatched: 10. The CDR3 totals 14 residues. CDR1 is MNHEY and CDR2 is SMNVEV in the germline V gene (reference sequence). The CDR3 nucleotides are TGTGCCAGCAGTCAGCGACTAGCGGGGCGCATCCAGTTCTTC. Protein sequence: CASSQRLAGRIQFF.